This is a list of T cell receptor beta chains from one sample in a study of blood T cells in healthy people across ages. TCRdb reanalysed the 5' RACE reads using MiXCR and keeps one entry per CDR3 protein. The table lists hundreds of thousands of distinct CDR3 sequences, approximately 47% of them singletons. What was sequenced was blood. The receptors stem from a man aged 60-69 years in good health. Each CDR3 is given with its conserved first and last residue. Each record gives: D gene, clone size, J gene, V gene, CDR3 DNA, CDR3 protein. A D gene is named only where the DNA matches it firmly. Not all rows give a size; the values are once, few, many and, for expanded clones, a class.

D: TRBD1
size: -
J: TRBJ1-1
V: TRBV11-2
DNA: TGTGCCAGCAGCATCCGGGACAGGGGGCAGGGTCGCACTGAAGCTTTCTTT
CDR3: CASSIRDRGQGRTEAFF

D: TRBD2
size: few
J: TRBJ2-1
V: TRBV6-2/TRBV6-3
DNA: TGTGCCAGCAGCATCCCCGGGGCGGGAGGGAATGAGCAGTTCTTC
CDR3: CASSIPGAGGNEQFF

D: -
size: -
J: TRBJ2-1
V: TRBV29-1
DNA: TGCAGCGTTGCGGGACGGCTAGCGCAGAACAATGAGCAGTTCTTC
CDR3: CSVAGRLAQNNEQFF

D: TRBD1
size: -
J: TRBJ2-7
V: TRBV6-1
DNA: TGTGCCAGCAGTCGCGGGACAGGCAGCCCTTACGAGCAGTACTTC
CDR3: CASSRGTGSPYEQYF

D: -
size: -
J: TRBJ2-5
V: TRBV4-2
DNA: TGTGCCAGCATGGGAAACGAGGAGACCCAGTACTTC
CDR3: CASMGNEETQYF

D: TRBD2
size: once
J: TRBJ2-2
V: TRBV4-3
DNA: TGCGCCAGCAGCCCAAGCGGGGCGACGTTCGGGGAGCTGTTTTTT
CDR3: CASSPSGATFGELFF

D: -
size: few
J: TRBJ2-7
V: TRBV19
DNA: TGTGCCAGTAGTAGGGGACGATCAGACGAGCAGTACTTC
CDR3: CASSRGRSDEQYF

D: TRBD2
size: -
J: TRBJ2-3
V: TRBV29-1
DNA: TGCAGCGTAGAGACTAGCGGGCGCACAGATACGCAGTATTTT
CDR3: CSVETSGRTDTQYF

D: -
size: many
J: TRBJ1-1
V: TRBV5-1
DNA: TGCGCCAGCAGCTTGGCGGGGACACTAAACACTGAAGCTTTCTTT
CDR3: CASSLAGTLNTEAFF

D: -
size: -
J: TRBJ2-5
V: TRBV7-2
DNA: TGTGCCAGCAGCTTAGCCCCCCCGGGGGAGCAGTACTTC
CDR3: CASSLAPPGEQYF

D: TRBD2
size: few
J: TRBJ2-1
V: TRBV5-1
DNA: TGCGCCAGCAGCAGGACTAGCGGGATTCGCCATGAGCAGTTCTTC
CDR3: CASSRTSGIRHEQFF

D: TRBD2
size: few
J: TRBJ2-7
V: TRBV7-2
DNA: TGTGCCAGCAGCGGTCGACTAGCGGGAGTACCTCCGTACGAGCAGTACTTC
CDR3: CASSGRLAGVPPYEQYF

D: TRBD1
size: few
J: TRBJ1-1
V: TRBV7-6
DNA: TGTGCCAGCAGCGCGGCAGGGGGGCGATCTGAAGCTTTCTTT
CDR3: CASSAAGGRSEAFF

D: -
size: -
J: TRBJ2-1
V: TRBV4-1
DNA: TGCGCCAGCAGCCCCAGATCGCAGGGGGGTAATGAGCAGTTCTTC
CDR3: CASSPRSQGGNEQFF

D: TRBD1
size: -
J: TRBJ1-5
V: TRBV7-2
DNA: TGTGCCAGCAGCTCCGGACAGGGCAATCAGCCCCAGCATTTT
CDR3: CASSSGQGNQPQHF

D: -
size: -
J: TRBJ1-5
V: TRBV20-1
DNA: TGCAGTGCTAAAACAGGAGATGAACAGCCCCAGCATTTT
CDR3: CSAKTGDEQPQHF

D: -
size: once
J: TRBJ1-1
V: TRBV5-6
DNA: TGTGCCAGCAGCTTAGGGTCACTTATGAACACTGAAGCTTTCTTT
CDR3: CASSLGSLMNTEAFF

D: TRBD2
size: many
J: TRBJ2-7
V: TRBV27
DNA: TGTGCCAGCACCAGGACTAGCGGGTCCCTCTCCTACGAGCAGTACTTC
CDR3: CASTRTSGSLSYEQYF

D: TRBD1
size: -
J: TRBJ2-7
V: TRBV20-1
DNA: TGCAGTGCTAGAGATCTCCGTGGGACAGGAGGGTTTGAGCAGTACTTC
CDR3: CSARDLRGTGGFEQYF

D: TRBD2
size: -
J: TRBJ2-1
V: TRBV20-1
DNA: TGCAGTGCTAGGTTCGGGAGGTCCTACAATGAGCAGTTCTTC
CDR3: CSARFGRSYNEQFF

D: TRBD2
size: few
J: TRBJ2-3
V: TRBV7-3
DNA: TGTGCCAGCAGCTTAAGGAGCGGGAGAACAGATACGCAGTATTTT
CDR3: CASSLRSGRTDTQYF

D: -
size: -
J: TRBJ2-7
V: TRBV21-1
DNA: TGTGCCAGCGCTGGACGAGCGAAACCTTACGAGCAGTACTTC
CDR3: CASAGRAKPYEQYF

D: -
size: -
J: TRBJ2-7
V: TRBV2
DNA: TGTGCCAGCATGCCCTCAGCAGGTCCCTACGAGCAGTACTTC
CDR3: CASMPSAGPYEQYF

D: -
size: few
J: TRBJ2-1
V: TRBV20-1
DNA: TGCAGTGCTAGTTTTCCGGACGCGAGCTCCTACAATGAGCAGTTCTTC
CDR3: CSASFPDASSYNEQFF

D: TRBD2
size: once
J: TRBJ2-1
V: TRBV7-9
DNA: TGTGCCAGCAGCTTCAGCGGGAGGATTAATGAGAATGAGCAGTTCTTC
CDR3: CASSFSGRINENEQFF

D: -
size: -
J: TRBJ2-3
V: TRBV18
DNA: TGTGCCAGCTCACCACCGAACTCGCACACAGATACGCAGTATTTT
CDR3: CASSPPNSHTDTQYF

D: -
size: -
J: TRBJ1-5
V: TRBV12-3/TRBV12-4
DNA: TGTGCCAGTAGTTTATCGGCAGCAAATCAGCCCCAGCATTTT
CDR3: CASSLSAANQPQHF

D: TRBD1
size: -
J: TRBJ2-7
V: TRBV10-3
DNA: TGTGCCATCAGTGAGCCCGGACAGGGAAGCTCCTACGAGCAGTACTTC
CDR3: CAISEPGQGSSYEQYF

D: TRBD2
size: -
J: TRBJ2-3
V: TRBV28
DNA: TGTGCCGGCTCCGCGACCGGGACTAGCGGGAGGGCCAGAGATACGCAGTATTTT
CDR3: CAGSATGTSGRARDTQYF